This paragraph reports one T cell receptor beta chain. This entry comes from a study of T cell repertoires in cytomegalovirus infection. V shed 3 bases and J shed 10 bases, with 18 bases lying between them. Germline CDR1 is LGHDT and CDR2 is YNNKEL (reference sequence). The CDR3 contains 14 residues. TCRdb reanalysed the reads using MiXCR and keeps one entry per CDR3 protein. The sample holds 300,000 or so distinct CDR3 sequences, roughly 24% seen once. This chain connects TRBV3-1 to TRBJ1-1; no definite D call. This TCR was recovered from a human donor in good health (CMV status not recorded). Some clones in this sample may be carry-over from other donors' samples. The sample consisted of PBMCs. CDR3 sequence: CASSQVWNSEGAFF. The DNA for the CDR3 is TGTGCCAGCAGCCAGGTTTGGAACAGTGAGGGAGCTTTCTTT.